These 27 T cell receptor beta chains were sequenced from one sample in a study of a mutant IDH1 vaccine in newly diagnosed glioma. The time point was: week 5, during vaccination. Topical imiquimod accompanied each vaccine dose, which consisted of 300 ug of mutant IDH1 20-mer peptide. Some clones are missing from TCRdb's copy, which holds only in-frame ones; the method was immunoSEQ multiplex PCR. The table has 70,000 to 100,000 clones, 90% to 95% seen once; the top ten hold approximately 0.58%. Their antigen targets remain unknown. Sequencing used PBMCs, obtained from a glioma patient whose treatment included an IDH1 peptide vaccine. The source of these receptors is a woman aged 45-65 years with glioma.

A few counts support this clone. V gene TRBV7-8 combines with J gene TRBJ1-1; D call uncertain. The length of the CDR3 is 14 residues. Germline lookup yields CDR1 SGHVS and CDR2 FQNEAQ. V lost 8 bases and J 3 bases, leaving 16 bases between the germline ends. The DNA for the CDR3 is TGTGCCAGCGGCCCGAGAGATTTTTACACTGAAGCTTTCTTT. As protein: CASGPRDFYTEAFF.

This chain connects TRBV28 to TRBJ1-5; 7 bases line up with TRBD1. J was trimmed by 4 bases and V by 6 bases; bases with no gene match: 6. The length of the CDR3 is 14 residues. Germline CDR1 is MDHEN and CDR2 is SYDVKM. CDR3 sequence: CASRQGLPNQPQHF. The CDR3 bases are TGTGCCAGCAGACAGGGGCTTCCAAATCAGCCCCAGCATTTT. The whole variable domain, remainder taken from reference TRBV28 and TRBJ1-5, is DVKVTQSSRYLVKRTGEKVFLECVQDMDHENMFWYRQDPGLGLRLIYFSYDVKMKEKGDIPEGYSVSREKKERFSLILESASTNQTSMYLCASRQGLPNQPQHFGDGTRLSIL.

The rearrangement links TRBV27 to TRBJ1-5; D remains unclear. The V gene lost 2 bases and the J gene lost 0 bases, with 8 bases spanning the gap. CDR1 and CDR2 from the germline V gene are MNHEY and SMNVEV (reference sequence). The CDR3 is 15 amino acids. As DNA, the CDR3 is TGTGCCAGCAGTTTAGGGCCGCCTAGCAATCAGCCCCAGCATTTT. It yields the protein CASSLGPPSNQPQHF.

The rearrangement joins TRBV5-4 to TRBJ2-3; unclear D gene. Germline CDR1 reads SGHNT; CDR2 reads YYREEE (reference sequence). V lost 3 bases, J lost 2 bases, and 10 bases lay in between. This CDR3 spans 14 amino acids. The CDR3 nucleotides read TGTGCCAGCAGCTCGAAGGATGCCACAGATACGCAGTATTTT. Amino acid sequence: CASSSKDATDTQYF.

CDR3 region: CASSLSRGWGHAQYF. CDR3 in DNA: TGTGCCAGCAGCTTATCTCGGGGTTGGGGGCATGCGCAGTATTTT. This rearrangement joins TRBV13 to TRBJ2-3; D may be TRBD1 (6 bases). CDR3 length: 15 amino acids. V gave up 2 bases and J gave up 10 bases, with 19 bases separating them. The germline V gene encodes CDR1 PRHDT and CDR2 FYEKMQ (reference sequence).

This chain uses TRBV28 with TRBJ2-3; TRBD2 aligns across 12 bases. CDR3 length equals 16 residues. The germline CDR1 and CDR2 sequences are MDHEN and SYDVKM. After removal of 6 bases from V and 7 bases from J, the junction contained 11 bases not matched to a gene. DNA of the CDR3: TGTGCCAGCAGCAGAAGACTAGCGGGAGTTCTCTATACGCAGTATTTT. Residues: CASSRRLAGVLYTQYF.

This clone was found once. Sequence at one end of the junction differs from germline and may be a read error. The V and J genes are TRBV5-6 and TRBJ2-2; D is uncertain. CDR3 length: 14 residues. The germline CDR1 and CDR2 sequences are SGHDT and YYEEEE. The CDR3 loop is CASSLGRYTGELFF. Here the CDR3 DNA reads TGTGCCAGCAGTTTGGGTCGCTACACCGGGGAGCTGTTTTTT.

The V gene is TRBV5-5, the J gene TRBJ2-1; no definite D call. The CDR3 is 15 amino acids. With 1 base removed from V and 0 bases from J, the gap between germline ends came to 8 bases. Germline V gene lookup returns CDR1 SGHKS and CDR2 YYEKEE (reference sequence). The CDR3: CASSLFGNSYNEQFF. CDR3 DNA: TGTGCCAGCAGCTTGTTTGGGAACTCCTACAATGAGCAGTTCTTC.

The table lists this clone with a count of one. CDR3 protein: CATGVSNTGELFF. The CDR3 DNA follows: TGTGCCACGGGGGTTTCGAACACCGGGGAGCTGTTTTTT. The chain employs TRBV7-8 and TRBJ2-2, with a weak D call TRBD2 (6 bases). The CDR3 has 13 amino acids. V was cut by 10 bases and J by 0 bases, with 9 bases left in between. Per the germline V gene, CDR1 is SGHVS and CDR2 is FQNEAQ.

V gene TRBV19 combines with J gene TRBJ2-1, with TRBD2 identical over 15 bases. Looked up from germline, CDR1 is LNHDA and CDR2 is SQIVND (reference sequence). Trimming cost V 7 bases and J 6 bases; bases outside gene matches: 10. The length of the CDR3 is 17 residues. CDR3 sequence (DNA): TGTGCCAGTAAGGGACTAGCGGGAGGCCCCGGTGGCAATGAGCAGTTCTTC. It yields the protein CASKGLAGGPGGNEQFF.

This clone was recorded once. The genes are TRBV30 and TRBJ1-5, with TRBD1 matching 10 bases. The CDR3 length is 16 residues. Germline values: CDR1 GTSNPN, CDR2 SVGIG (reference sequence). The J segment lost 3 bases and the V segment lost 0 bases, leaving 5 bases of the junction unmatched. CDR3 protein: CAWSVRGQGVNQPQHF. CDR3 DNA: TGTGCCTGGAGTGTAAGAGGACAGGGGGTCAATCAGCCCCAGCATTTT.

The chain joins TRBV19 to TRBJ2-6, with D possibly being TRBD2 (5 bases). With 10 bases removed from V and 2 bases from J, the gap between germline ends came to 9 bases. Germline loops: CDR1 LNHDA, CDR2 SQIVND (reference sequence). The CDR3 totals 13 residues. The CDR3, as DNA: TGTGCCACCTCGCGGGCTGGGGCCAACGTCCTGACTTTC. Translation gives CATSRAGANVLTF.

This chain connects TRBV5-1 to TRBJ1-4, with 8 bases identical to TRBD1. V trimming: 0 bases; J trimming: 0 bases; junction bases outside the gene matches: 1. The CDR3 length is 16 residues. The germline V gene has CDR1 SGHRS and CDR2 YFSETQ. This chain's CDR3 is CASSLGGQATNEKLFF. DNA for the CDR3: TGCGCCAGCAGCTTGGGGGGACAGGCAACTAATGAAAAACTGTTTTTT.

The V gene is TRBV30, the J gene TRBJ2-3, with 11 bases that match TRBD1. The CDR3 is 13 residues long. The germline V gene has CDR1 GTSNPN and CDR2 SVGIG (reference sequence). V lost 2 bases, J lost 8 bases, and 3 bases stayed unmatched. The CDR3 DNA follows: TGTGCCTGGAGTTCGGGACAGGGGGTTACGCAGTATTTT. This codes for CAWSSGQGVTQYF. The full variable domain, rest sourced from reference TRBV30 and TRBJ2-3, is SQTIHQWPATLVQPVGSPLSLECTVEGTSNPNLYWYRQAAGRGLQLLFYSVGIGQISSEVPQNLSASRPQDRQFILSSKKLLLSDSGFYLCAWSSGQGVTQYFGPGTRLTVL.

The chain carries TRBV11-2 and TRBJ1-1; D gene unclear. The V and J ends lost 6 bases and 2 bases respectively, with 13 bases between them. The length of the CDR3 is 14 residues. Germline CDR1 reads SGHAT; CDR2 reads FQNNGV. The CDR3 here is CASSDYTTNTEAFF. Written as DNA, the CDR3 is TGTGCCAGCAGTGATTACACTACTAACACTGAAGCTTTCTTT.

This chain uses TRBV13 with TRBJ2-5, with TRBD2 as a possible D gene (6 bases). CDR1 is PRHDT, CDR2 FYEKMQ, per germline (reference sequence). The CDR3 extends over 14 amino acids. Deletions cut 6 bases from V and 3 bases from J, with 14 bases between. The DNA of the CDR3 is TGTGCCAGCAGACTGATGGAGGGGAAAGAGACCCAGTACTTC. Residues: CASRLMEGKETQYF. Drawing the rest from reference TRBV13 and TRBJ2-5, the complete variable domain is AAGVIQSPRHLIKEKRETATLKCYPIPRHDTVYWYQQGPGQDPQFLISFYEKMQSDKGSIPDRFSAQQFSDYHSELNMSSLELGDSALYFCASRLMEGKETQYFGPGTRLLVL.

DNA for the CDR3: TGTGCCAGCAGCGTAGAGCCGGGACTAAACAATGAGCAGTTCTTC. Amino acids: CASSVEPGLNNEQFF. J is TRBJ2-1 and V is TRBV9; 7 bases are shared with TRBD2. The CDR3 is made up of 15 amino acids. Germline V lookup: CDR1 SGDLS, CDR2 YYNGEE. With 0 bases clipped from V and 5 bases from J, the junction kept 5 bases outside the gene matches. The full variable domain, completed using reference TRBV9 and TRBJ2-1, is DSGVTQTPKHLITATGQRVTLRCSPRSGDLSVYWYQQSLDQGLQFLIQYYNGEERAKGNILERFSAQQFPDLHSELNLSSLELGDSALYFCASSVEPGLNNEQFFGPGTRLTVL.

V is TRBV19 and J is TRBJ1-3, with D hard to call. CDR3 length equals 13 residues. Germline V CDR1 and CDR2: LNHDA, SQIVND (reference sequence). The V gene lost 4 bases and the J gene lost 3 bases, with 7 bases spanning the gap. CDR3 residues: CASSSGYGNTIYF. DNA of the CDR3: TGTGCCAGTAGTAGTGGATATGGAAACACCATATATTTT.

The chain employs TRBV5-1 and TRBJ2-7; D perhaps matches TRBD2 (5 bases). This CDR3 has 12 amino acids. Germline V gives CDR1 SGHRS, CDR2 YFSETQ. The V gene lost 7 bases and the J gene lost 6 bases, with 14 bases spanning the gap. The CDR3 here is CASSGSGGEQYF. The DNA of the CDR3 is TGCGCCAGCTCGGGGTCAGGAGGCGAGCAGTACTTC.

J is TRBJ2-1 and V is TRBV27; 10 nucleotides match TRBD2. From germline, CDR1 is MNHEY and CDR2 SMNVEV (reference sequence). This CDR3 region has 18 residues. V dropped 2 bases and J dropped 0; count of bases not matched to a gene: 7. In nucleotides, the CDR3 is TGTGCCAGCAGTTTAGCAGGGGCTAGCGGGAGCTCCTACAATGAGCAGTTCTTC. It is translated as CASSLAGASGSSYNEQFF.

This chain joins TRBV25-1 and TRBJ1-5; the match to TRBD1 covers 8 bases. Trimming took 4 bases from V and 6 from J; bases not matched to a gene: 8. The germline gives CDR1 MGHDK, CDR2 SYGVNS. The CDR3 spans 15 residues. The DNA of the CDR3 is TGTGCCAGCAGTGCTTCGACAGGGGAGCTTCAGCCCCAGCATTTT. The encoded protein is CASSASTGELQPQHF.

CDR3 amino acids: CASSLSALGTEAFF. CDR3 coding DNA: TGTGCCAGCAGCTTATCGGCCTTGGGCACTGAAGCTTTCTTT. The chain links TRBV5-4 to TRBJ1-1; D is uncertain. Germline V gives CDR1 SGHNT, CDR2 YYREEE (reference sequence). There are 14 residues in the CDR3. The V and J ends lost 2 bases and 4 bases respectively, with 12 bases between them.

V usage is TRBV10-1 and J usage is TRBJ2-3; 10 nucleotides line up with TRBD1. V lost 3 bases, J lost 0 bases, and 6 bases stayed unmatched. The CDR3 has 17 residues. Germline lookup yields CDR1 WNHNN and CDR2 SYGVQD (reference sequence). DNA of the CDR3: TGCGCCAGCAGTGATGGGGGACAGGGGTTGAGCACAGATACGCAGTATTTT. Translation: CASSDGGQGLSTDTQYF.

CDR3 DNA sequence: TGTGCCAGCAGCTTAACGACAGGGTACGAGCAGTACTTC. Translated, it gives CASSLTTGYEQYF. The V call is TRBV7-3, the J call TRBJ2-7; 7 bases align to TRBD1. With V trimmed by 0 bases and J by 4 bases, 0 bases remained unmatched. Germline-derived CDR1 and CDR2 are SGHTA and FQGTGA. CDR3 length: 13 amino acids.

The chain uses TRBV6-1 and TRBJ2-1, with a possible D match to TRBD2 (7 bases). CDR3 length: 12 amino acids. Between the trimmed V and J ends, which lost 7 bases and 15 bases, there was a span of 19 bases. Germline CDR1 reads MNHNS; CDR2 reads SASEGT. The CDR3: CASTSLAGAGFF. The CDR3 region has the DNA TGTGCCAGCACTTCGCTTGCGGGGGCCGGGTTCTTC.

The rearrangement uses TRBV27 and TRBJ1-5, with D unresolved. V was shortened by 6 bases and J by 1 base, with 10 bases between the two germline ends. This CDR3 is 14 amino acids long. CDR1 is MNHEY and CDR2 is SMNVEV in the germline V gene (reference sequence). CDR3 protein: CASSPGGSNQPQHF. In DNA form, the CDR3 reads TGTGCCAGCAGCCCGGGAGGGAGCAATCAGCCCCAGCATTTT.

This clone has a single count. The chain has TRBV28 and TRBJ2-5; 15 bases line up with TRBD2. The DNA end is a closer match to TRBJ2-7, so the J assignment may be wrong. In germline, CDR1 is MDHEN, CDR2 SYDVKM. This CDR3 has 15 residues. CDR3: CASSLGLAGGYEQYF. CDR3 in DNA: TGTGCCAGCAGTCTCGGACTAGCGGGAGGGTACGAGCAGTACTTC.